This record covers a single T cell receptor beta chain. What it recognizes is unknown. The record originates from a study of cytomegalovirus exposure and HLA in healthy donors. General observations from the study: The study found most TCR sequences rare, yet found some public TCRs in many donors.

Germline CDR1 and CDR2: GTSNPN and SVGIG (reference sequence). This CDR3 spans 14 amino acids. The J segment lost 1 base and the V segment lost 1 base, leaving 2 bases of the junction unmatched. Use of 60 Vbeta and 13 Jbeta primers characterized the PCR. TCRdb's copy holds only in-frame clones and misses some; the assay was immunoSEQ multiplex PCR. The repertoire holds some 98,000 clones, with roughly 80% as singletons. Sequenced material: PBMCs. This chain links TRBV30 with TRBJ1-1, with 8 bases matching TRBD1. The origin of this receptor is a man aged 40-49 years in good health and CMV-seronegative. The CDR3 nucleotides read TGTGCCTGGAGTGCCGGGACAGGGAACACTGAAGCTTTCTTT. It codes for CAWSAGTGNTEAFF. Full variable domain (remainder filled in from reference TRBV30 and TRBJ1-1): SQTIHQWPATLVQPVGSPLSLECTVEGTSNPNLYWYRQAAGRGLQLLFYSVGIGQISSEVPQNLSASRPQDRQFILSSKKLLLSDSGFYLCAWSAGTGNTEAFFGQGTRLTVV.